These 27 T cell receptor beta chains originate from one sample sequenced in a study of blood T cells in healthy people across ages. For the second PCR, which ran for about 6 to 11 cycles, a sample-barcoded 5' primer and a J-beta primer mix were used. Each CDR3 protein gets one entry after TCRdb re-called the 5' RACE reads with MiXCR. The sample has fewer than 1.5 million distinct CDR3 sequences; 40% to 50% are singletons. Sequenced material: blood. The source of these receptors is a woman aged 18-35 years in good health.

The chain combines TRBV10-3 with TRBJ2-2; the D gene could be TRBD1 or TRBD2 (6 bases each). Germline loops: CDR1 ENHRY, CDR2 SYGVKD. Deletions cut 4 bases from V and 7 bases from J, with 13 bases between. CDR3 length: 14 residues. CDR3 sequence (DNA): TGTGCCATCAGTGGAGTGGGGGGCGGCGGGGAGCTGTTTTTT. This codes for CAISGVGGGGELFF.

The chain couples TRBV6-5 to TRBJ2-3, with D maybe TRBD1 (6 bases). This CDR3 has 14 amino acids. Per the germline V gene, CDR1 is MNHEY and CDR2 is SVGAGI. Trimming took off 6 bases at V and 7 bases at J, with 17 bases between the two ends. The CDR3 loop reads CASRIQGRTNTQYF. The CDR3 DNA is TGTGCCAGCAGGATCCAGGGGCGCACGAATACGCAGTATTTT.

The chain combines TRBV7-9 with TRBJ2-1, with a possible D match to TRBD2 (6 bases). Germline CDR1 is SEHNR and CDR2 is FQNEAQ (reference sequence). The CDR3 extends over 16 amino acids. V was shortened by 5 bases and J by 4 bases, with 18 bases between the two germline ends. CDR3 sequence reads: CASSGSSLAKYNEQFF. The CDR3 DNA reads TGTGCCAGCAGCGGGAGCTCGCTAGCGAAGTACAATGAGCAGTTCTTC. Based on the CDR3 plus reference TRBV7-9 and TRBJ2-1, the full variable domain is DTGVSQNPRHKITKRGQNVTFRCDPISEHNRLYWYRQTLGQGPEFLTYFQNEAQLEKSRLLSDRFSAERPKGSFSTLEIQRTEQGDSAMYLCASSGSSLAKYNEQFFGPGTRLTVL.

The V and J genes are TRBV15 and TRBJ1-6; D is uncertain. The CDR3 covers 16 residues. Trimming took 5 bases from V and 10 from J, leaving 21 bases between them. Germline loops: CDR1 LNHNV, CDR2 YYDKDF (reference sequence). CDR3 in amino acids: CATSGPLGYQGSPLHF. The CDR3 coding sequence is TGTGCCACCAGCGGACCTCTAGGGTATCAAGGATCACCCCTCCACTTT.

The rearrangement joins TRBV11-2 to TRBJ2-3; D perhaps matches TRBD2 (6 bases). Looked up from germline, CDR1 is SGHAT and CDR2 is FQNNGV. The CDR3 spans 15 residues. V shed 5 bases and J shed 1 base, with 13 bases lying between them. The CDR3 DNA sequence: TGTGCCAGCAGCCCTGGGGCTAGCGGCACAGATACGCAGTATTTT. Translating it yields CASSPGASGTDTQYF.

V gene TRBV9 combines with J gene TRBJ1-6, with D uncertain. The CDR3 spans 16 residues. Germline CDR1 SGDLS, CDR2 YYNGEE. V was shortened by 0 bases and J by 0 bases, with 7 bases between the two germline ends. The CDR3, as DNA: TGTGCCAGCAGCGTAGACCCGGGCTCCTATAATTCACCCCTCCACTTT. This gives the protein CASSVDPGSYNSPLHF.

This clonotype was seen ten or more times. V and J are TRBV20-1 and TRBJ2-3; D unclear. Per germline, CDR1 DFQATT and CDR2 SNEGSKA (reference sequence). Trimming removed 0 bases from V and 3 bases from J, with 7 bases in between. The CDR3 covers 13 residues. The CDR3 DNA is TGCAGTGCTAGAGATCCGTGGACAGATACGCAGTATTTT. Translated, it gives CSARDPWTDTQYF.

The chain employs TRBV2 and TRBJ2-7; perhaps TRBD1 as D (6 bases). Trimming stripped 9 bases from V and 3 bases from J, with 9 bases between. The CDR3 sequence is 11 residues long. Germline loops: CDR1 SNHLY, CDR2 FYNNEI. The CDR3 DNA reads as TGTGCCAGTACAGGGTACTACGAGCAGTACTTC. Encoded protein: CASTGYYEQYF.

This clonotype was counted ten times or more. V usage is TRBV6-5 and J usage is TRBJ2-7, with TRBD1 as a possible D gene (5 bases). Trimming stripped 2 bases from V and 0 bases from J, with 8 bases between. The CDR3 spans 14 residues. Germline CDR1 MNHEY, CDR2 SVGAGI. CDR3 residues: CASSYGRASYEQYF. The CDR3 DNA sequence: TGTGCCAGCAGTTACGGCAGGGCCTCCTACGAGCAGTACTTC.

This chain uses TRBV18 with TRBJ2-1; possibly TRBD2 for D (5 bases). V lost 7 bases and J 8 bases, leaving 12 bases between the germline ends. This CDR3 is 12 amino acids long. Germline V gene lookup returns CDR1 KGHSH and CDR2 LQKENI. CDR3 region: CASFGLRDEQFF. CDR3 coding DNA: TGTGCCAGCTTTGGACTGCGCGATGAGCAGTTCTTC.

The chain couples TRBV27 to TRBJ1-1; unclear D gene. The CDR3 sequence is 15 residues long. CDR1 and CDR2 (germline): MNHEY, SMNVEV (reference sequence). Trimming took 5 bases from V and 0 from J, leaving 13 bases between them. In DNA, the CDR3 is TGTGCCAGCAGTCGAAGCCCAAGGATGAACACTGAAGCTTTCTTT. Translated: CASSRSPRMNTEAFF.

The CDR3 spells CASSLSGGTLGDEQFF. CDR3 sequence (DNA): TGTGCCAGCAGTCTTAGCGGGGGTACCCTGGGGGATGAGCAGTTCTTC. The gene calls are TRBV7-2 and TRBJ2-1, with TRBD2 matching over 9 bases. This CDR3 contains 16 residues. Germline CDR1 SGHTA, CDR2 FQGNSA. The V and J ends lost 6 bases and 8 bases, in that order; junction bases with no gene match: 14.

The chain recombines TRBV29-1 with TRBJ1-1; 7 bases agree with TRBD1. The CDR3 runs 18 residues. The germline gives CDR1 SQVTM, CDR2 ANQGSEA. The junction had 21 bases not matched to a gene; V was cut back by 3 bases and J by 5 bases. CDR3 sequence (DNA): TGCAGCGTTGACGCCTTCAACGAGGCCCCGGGACAGCGAACTGAAGCTTTCTTT. Amino acids: CSVDAFNEAPGQRTEAFF.

A remark on this clonotype: Germline and junction disagree at one end, which may indicate a read error. This chain joins TRBV7-9 and TRBJ1-2; a possible D gene is TRBD1 (6 bases). Germline-derived CDR1 and CDR2 are SEHNR and FQNEAQ (reference sequence). The CDR3 contains 14 residues. CDR3 in amino acids: CASSAEQGSYDYTF. CDR3 DNA sequence: TGTGCCAGCAGCGCCGAACAGGGATCATATGACTACACCTTC.

The chain combines TRBV24-1 with TRBJ2-1; perhaps TRBD2 as D (6 bases). Germline CDR1 KGHDR, CDR2 SFDVKD. V was cut by 4 bases and J by 0 bases, with 12 bases left in between. The CDR3 contains 16 residues. The CDR3 sequence: CATSDNSGSSYNEQFF. For the CDR3, the DNA is TGTGCCACCAGTGACAATAGCGGTAGCTCCTACAATGAGCAGTTCTTC.

This clonotype has only a few counts. This rearrangement joins TRBV20-1 to TRBJ2-5; 9 bases are a match to TRBD2. The CDR3 is 13 amino acids. The junction had 1 base not matched to a gene; V was cut back by 2 bases and J by 3 bases. Germline V lookup: CDR1 DFQATT, CDR2 SNEGSKA (reference sequence). CDR3 residues: CSARRLAEETQYF. CDR3 nucleotide sequence: TGCAGTGCTAGAAGACTAGCGGAAGAGACCCAGTACTTC.

The chain joins TRBV7-2 to TRBJ2-1; no definite D call. V was shortened by 1 base and J by 0 bases, with 10 bases between the two germline ends. There are 16 residues in the CDR3. The V gene's germline CDR1 is SGHTA and CDR2 FQGNSA. CDR3 sequence (DNA): TGTGCCAGCAGCTTAGATTGGGGTAGCTCCTACAATGAGCAGTTCTTC. Translated, it gives CASSLDWGSSYNEQFF.

This chain connects TRBV7-9 to TRBJ2-1; TRBD2 agrees at 8 bases. Germline V gives CDR1 SEHNR, CDR2 FQNEAQ (reference sequence). The CDR3 spans 15 residues. The J segment lost 9 bases and the V segment lost 5 bases, leaving 12 bases of the junction unmatched. The CDR3 coding sequence is TGTGCCAGCAGCCCGCCGGGACTAGTTCTGGGTGAGCAGTTCTTC. This sequence encodes CASSPPGLVLGEQFF.

The CDR3 spells CASSSTGYVQYF. For the CDR3, the DNA is TGTGCCAGCTCGTCGACTGGGTATGTGCAGTACTTC. The rearrangement links TRBV18 to TRBJ2-7, with D uncertain. The CDR3 extends over 12 amino acids. Trimming removed 6 bases at V and 9 bases at J, with 15 bases between. Per germline, CDR1 KGHSH and CDR2 LQKENI.

The chain links TRBV20-1 to TRBJ1-4; D not resolved. Germline CDR1 and CDR2: DFQATT and SNEGSKA (reference sequence). CDR3 length: 11 amino acids. V lost 8 bases and J lost 8, with 12 bases in between. The chain's CDR3 is CSIPTYEKLFF. The CDR3 DNA reads TGCAGTATTCCGACCTACGAAAAACTGTTTTTT.

Many counts were recorded for this clonotype. V is TRBV2 and J is TRBJ2-3; 7 bases are shared with TRBD2. Germline-derived CDR1 and CDR2 are SNHLY and FYNNEI. After removal of 4 bases from V and 8 bases from J, the junction contained 0 bases not matched to a gene. The CDR3 consists of 11 residues. DNA for the CDR3: TGTGCCAGCAGTGGCGGGGGTACGCAGTATTTT. Its translation is CASSGGGTQYF.

The CDR3 loop is CASSQDWGGLNYGYTF. The CDR3 coding sequence is TGCGCCAGCAGCCAAGATTGGGGCGGCTTAAACTATGGCTACACCTTC. V and J are TRBV4-1 and TRBJ1-2; tentatively, D is TRBD1 (5 bases). V was pared by 0 bases and J by 2 bases, with 13 bases between. The V gene's germline CDR1 is MGHRA and CDR2 YSYEKL. CDR3 length: 16 residues.

The chain has TRBV6-4 and TRBJ2-7; 7 positions agree with TRBD1. With V trimmed by 8 bases and J by 0 bases, 16 bases remained unmatched. The germline V gene encodes CDR1 MRHNA and CDR2 SNTAGT. The CDR3 spans 17 residues. CDR3 sequence reads: CASPKGAGQTSSYEQYF. In DNA form, the CDR3 reads TGTGCCAGCCCGAAGGGGGCTGGACAAACGAGCTCCTACGAGCAGTACTTC.

This clonotype was seen many times. V gene TRBV12-3 or TRBV12-4 combines with J gene TRBJ2-1, with D possibly TRBD2 on 5 matching bases. V was clipped by 5 bases and J by 12 bases, with 17 bases between them. This CDR3 has 13 amino acids. CDR3 amino acids: CASSPLLAGVQFF. The CDR3 bases are TGTGCCAGCAGTCCCCTCCTGGCGGGTGTGCAGTTCTTC.

This clonotype was detected only a few times. This rearrangement joins TRBV27 to TRBJ2-7, with TRBD1 matching 8 bases. The CDR3 contains 16 residues. Germline lookup yields CDR1 MNHEY and CDR2 SMNVEV (reference sequence). After removal of 2 bases from V and 2 bases from J, the junction contained 8 bases not matched to a gene. This CDR3 reads CASSLRNRGYPYEQYF. The CDR3 bases are TGTGCCAGCAGTTTAAGGAACAGGGGGTATCCCTACGAGCAGTACTTC.

Remarks on this clonotype: This clone may be a read error of a much larger clone one base away. This sequence joins TRBV12-3 or TRBV12-4 and TRBJ2-3; D ambiguous. V gave up 5 bases and J gave up 6 bases, with 12 bases separating them. This CDR3 is 13 amino acids long. The CDR3 nucleotides are TGTGCCAGCAGTCGTGGGGTAGGGGATACGCAGTATTTT. Translating it yields CASSRGVGDTQYF.

The CDR3 spells CASSLGQGAEETQYF. Here the CDR3 DNA reads TGCGCCAGCAGCTTGGGACAGGGGGCCGAGGAGACCCAGTACTTC. The genes are TRBV4-1 and TRBJ2-5, with 12 bases identical to TRBD1. V lost 5 bases and J lost 5; bases outside the gene matches: 6. Per the germline V gene, CDR1 is MGHRA and CDR2 is YSYEKL. There are 15 residues in the CDR3.